This TCR beta chain emerged from a study of blood T cell repertoires in COVID-19. Overall study: Researchers got acute and convalescent COVID-19 samples from the United States, Italy and Spain. Sources were T cells, B-cell-depleted T cells, or PBMCs; the material itself was cDNA or gDNA.

In the authors' methods: Reference gene primer amplification gave estimated nucleated cell counts. Sequencing used immunoSEQ multiplex PCR; TCRdb keeps in-frame clones, though not all of them. The D gene and trimming were derived from the DNA, and the V and J assignments and clone size from that table. The sample has fewer than 200,000 clones; approximately 90% are singletons. The CDR3 extends over 15 amino acids. CDR1 is LGHNA and CDR2 is YSLEER in the germline V gene. V was pared by 1 base and J by 9 bases, with 4 bases of the junction left unmatched. The sample was peripheral blood. This clonotype was sampled from a woman in her sixties or seventies who had recovered from COVID-19. This chain joins TRBV4-3 and TRBJ1-6; 9 bases align to TRBD1. CDR3 bases: TGCGCCAGCAGCCAAGGTGGGACAGGGCGTTCACCCCTCCACTTT. Protein product: CASSQGGTGRSPLHF.